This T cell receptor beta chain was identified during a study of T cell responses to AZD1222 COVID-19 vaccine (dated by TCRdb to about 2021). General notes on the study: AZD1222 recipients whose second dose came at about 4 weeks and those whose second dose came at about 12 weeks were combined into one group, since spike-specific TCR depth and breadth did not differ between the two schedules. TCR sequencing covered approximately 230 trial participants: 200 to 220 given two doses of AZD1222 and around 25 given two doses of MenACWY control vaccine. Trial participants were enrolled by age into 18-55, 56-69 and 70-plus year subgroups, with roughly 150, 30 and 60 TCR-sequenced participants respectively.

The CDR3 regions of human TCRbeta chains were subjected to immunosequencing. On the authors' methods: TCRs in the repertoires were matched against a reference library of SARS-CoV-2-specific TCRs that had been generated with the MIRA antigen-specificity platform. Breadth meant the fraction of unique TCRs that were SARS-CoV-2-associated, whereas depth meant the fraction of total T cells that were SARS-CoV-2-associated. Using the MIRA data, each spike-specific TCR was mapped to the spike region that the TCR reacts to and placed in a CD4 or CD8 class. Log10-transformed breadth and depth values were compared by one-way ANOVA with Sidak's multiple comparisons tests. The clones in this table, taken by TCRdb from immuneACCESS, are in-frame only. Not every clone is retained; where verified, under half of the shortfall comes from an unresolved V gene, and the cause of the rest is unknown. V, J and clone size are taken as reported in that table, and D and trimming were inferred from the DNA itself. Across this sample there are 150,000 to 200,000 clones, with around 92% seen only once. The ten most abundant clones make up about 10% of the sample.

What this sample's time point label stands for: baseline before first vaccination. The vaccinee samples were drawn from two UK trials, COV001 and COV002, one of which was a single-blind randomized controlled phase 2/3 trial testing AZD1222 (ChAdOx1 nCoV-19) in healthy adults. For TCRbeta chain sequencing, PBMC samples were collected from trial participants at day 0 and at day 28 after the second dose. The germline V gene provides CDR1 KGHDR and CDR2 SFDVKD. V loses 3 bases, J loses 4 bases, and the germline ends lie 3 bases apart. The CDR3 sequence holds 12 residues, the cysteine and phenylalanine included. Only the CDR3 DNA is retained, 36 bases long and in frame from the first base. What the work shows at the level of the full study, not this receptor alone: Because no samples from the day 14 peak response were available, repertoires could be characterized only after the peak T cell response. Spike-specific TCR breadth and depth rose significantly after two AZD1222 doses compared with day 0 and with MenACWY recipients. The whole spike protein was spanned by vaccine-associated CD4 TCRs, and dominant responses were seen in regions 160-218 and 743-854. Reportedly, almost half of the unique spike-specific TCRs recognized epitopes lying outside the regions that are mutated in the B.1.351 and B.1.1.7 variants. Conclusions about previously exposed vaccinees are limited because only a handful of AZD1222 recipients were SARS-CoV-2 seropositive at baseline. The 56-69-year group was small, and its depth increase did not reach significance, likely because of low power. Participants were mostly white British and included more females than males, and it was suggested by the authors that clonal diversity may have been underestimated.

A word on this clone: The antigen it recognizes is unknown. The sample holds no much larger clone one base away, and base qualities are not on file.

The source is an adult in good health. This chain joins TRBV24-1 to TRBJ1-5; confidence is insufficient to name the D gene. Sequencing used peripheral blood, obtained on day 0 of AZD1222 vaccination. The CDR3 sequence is CATSDPNQPQHF. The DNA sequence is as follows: TGTGCCACCAGTGATCCAAATCAGCCCCAGCATTTT.